This T cell receptor beta chain is from a study of T cells expressing NK-cell markers. Each CDR3 protein gets one entry in TCRdb, which reprocessed the 5' RACE reads and gives no DNA. Its clone listing holds around 470,000 distinct CDR3 sequences. Study-level findings and limits: A handful of donors likewise had their CD3+CD56-NKG2C+ fraction led by these clonotypes.

About this clonotype itself: The antigen is unknown.

The germline V gene has CDR1 LGHDT and CDR2 YNNKEL (reference sequence). This CDR3 is 14 amino acids long. The rearrangement joins TRBV3-1 to TRBJ1-1. Sequenced: blood T cells: a sorted CD56 or NKG2C T cell subset, CD4+ or CD8+ T cells, or bulk PBMC T cells (not recorded which). This TCR was sampled from a woman aged 50 to 60 in good health. CDR3 loop: CASSQSRLNTEAFF.